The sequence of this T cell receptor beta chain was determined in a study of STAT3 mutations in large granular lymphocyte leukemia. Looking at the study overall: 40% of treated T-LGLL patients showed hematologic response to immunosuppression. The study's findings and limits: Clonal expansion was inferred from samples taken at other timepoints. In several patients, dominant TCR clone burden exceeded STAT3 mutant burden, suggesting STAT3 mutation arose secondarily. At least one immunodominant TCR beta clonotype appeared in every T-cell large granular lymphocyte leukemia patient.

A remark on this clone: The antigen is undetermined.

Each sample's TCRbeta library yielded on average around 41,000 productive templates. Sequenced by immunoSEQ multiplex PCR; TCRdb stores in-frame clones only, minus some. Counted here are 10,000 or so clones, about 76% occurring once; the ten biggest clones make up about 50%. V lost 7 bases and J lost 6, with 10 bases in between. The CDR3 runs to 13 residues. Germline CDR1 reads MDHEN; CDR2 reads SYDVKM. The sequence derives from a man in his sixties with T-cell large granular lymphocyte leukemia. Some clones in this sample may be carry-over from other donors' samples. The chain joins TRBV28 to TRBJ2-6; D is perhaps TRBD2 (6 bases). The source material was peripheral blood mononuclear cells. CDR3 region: CASKEGSANVLTF. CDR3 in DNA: TGTGCCAGCAAGGAGGGCTCGGCCAACGTCCTGACTTTC.